This passage covers 2 T cell receptor beta chains from one sample sequenced in a study of blood T cell repertoires in COVID-19. The data were produced by immunoSEQ multiplex PCR, yet TCRdb's version contains in-frame clones alone and is incomplete. The data show about 56,000 clones, around 77% seen once. Material: peripheral blood. These receptors were obtained from a woman aged 65 to 85 with COVID-19, enrolled during active disease.

The chain recombines TRBV11-2 with TRBJ2-7; D not resolved. This CDR3 contains 13 residues. CDR1 is SGHAT and CDR2 is FQNNGV in the germline V gene. V was clipped by 2 bases and J by 2 bases, with 7 bases between them. DNA of the CDR3: TGTGCCAGCAGCTTATCATTTGCCTACGAGCAGTACGTC. This codes for CASSLSFAYEQYV.

CDR3 sequence reads: CASSLVSGAYEQYF. In DNA form, the CDR3 reads TGTGCCAGCAGCTTAGTCTCCGGGGCCTACGAGCAGTACTTC. The chain has TRBV7-6 and TRBJ2-7, with D maybe TRBD2 (5 bases). The CDR3 extends over 14 amino acids. Germline V gene sequence: CDR1 SGHVS, CDR2 FNYEAQ. Trimming pared 1 base from V and 2 bases from J, leaving 9 bases between.